This TCR beta chain was obtained from a study of T cell responses to AZD1222 COVID-19 vaccine. Whole-study findings and limits: A rise in Spike-specific TCR breadth and depth followed two AZD1222 doses.

Using immunoSEQ multiplex PCR, the repertoire was profiled, and TCRdb retains in-frame clones only, with some absent. The sample has approximately 130,000 clones, more than 85% seen once. On this clone itself: Its antigen is unknown.

Trimming stripped 4 bases from V and 2 bases from J, with 12 bases between. Germline CDR1 is SGHRS and CDR2 is YFSETQ. The CDR3 has 14 amino acids. This chain links TRBV5-1 with TRBJ1-1; the D is unclear. The sample here was peripheral blood, taken on day 0 of AZD1222 vaccination. This TCR derives from an adult in good health. The CDR3 region is CASSRSAINTEAFF. Here the CDR3 DNA reads TGCGCCAGCAGCCGCAGTGCAATCAACACTGAAGCTTTCTTT.